A single sample is the source of the 28 T cell receptor beta chains below, sequenced in a study of blood T cell repertoires in COVID-19. The method was immunoSEQ multiplex PCR; TCRdb's version includes in-frame clones alone and lacks a portion of them. The sample lists roughly 220,000 clones, 75% to 90% seen once, with approximately 7.6% in the top ten. The sequenced sample consisted of peripheral blood. The receptor source for this set is a woman older than 75 with COVID-19, enrolled during active disease.

CDR3 nucleotide sequence: TGTGCCAGCAGTTTCCTTGACAGCTCCTACGAGCAGTACTTC. Protein sequence: CASSFLDSSYEQYF. This chain uses TRBV6-2 or TRBV6-3 with TRBJ2-7, with D tentatively TRBD1 (5 bases). The CDR3 extends over 14 amino acids. V was trimmed by 4 bases and J by 0 bases, leaving 10 bases between them. Germline V lookup: CDR1 MNHEY, CDR2 SVGEGT.

Here the CDR3 reads CASSPSNTGELFF. Here the CDR3 DNA reads TGTGCCAGCAGTCCCTCGAACACCGGGGAGCTGTTTTTT. The rearrangement uses TRBV12-3 or TRBV12-4 and TRBJ2-2; D remains ambiguous. The ends were cut back, 5 bases at V and 0 bases at J, with 4 bases in the middle. The CDR3 covers 13 residues.

This clone occurred a few times. The rearrangement links TRBV28 to TRBJ2-1, with 7 bases matching TRBD2. The CDR3 contains 16 residues. The germline V gene encodes CDR1 MDHEN and CDR2 SYDVKM. The J segment lost 3 bases and the V segment lost 5 bases, leaving 10 bases of the junction unmatched. CDR3 nucleotide sequence: TGTGCCAGCAGTGGAATGACTAGCAGCAACTACAATGAGCAGTTCTTC. Encoded protein: CASSGMTSSNYNEQFF.

This clone appeared a few times. The V and J genes are TRBV7-2 and TRBJ2-1; 11 bases line up with TRBD1. Germline assignment: CDR1 SGHTA and CDR2 FQGNSA. The CDR3 is made up of 15 amino acids. Trimming at V came to 5 bases and at J to 8 bases, leaving 8 bases not matched to a gene. The CDR3 protein is CASSRGTGGLYEQFF. The CDR3 nucleotides read TGTGCCAGCAGCCGGGGGACAGGGGGTCTCTATGAGCAGTTCTTC.

This chain connects TRBV4-1 to TRBJ1-2; the D is unclear. Trimming shortened V by 0 bases and J by 3 bases, and 5 bases separated the two germline ends. From germline, CDR1 is MGHRA and CDR2 YSYEKL. The CDR3 has 13 residues. The CDR3 reads CASSQDGDYGYTF. As DNA, the CDR3 is TGCGCCAGCAGCCAAGACGGGGACTATGGCTACACCTTC.

J is TRBJ1-1 and V is TRBV6-5; possibly TRBD1 for D (5 bases). Deletions cut 6 bases from V and 5 bases from J, with 13 bases between. From germline, CDR1 is MNHEY and CDR2 SVGAGI. The CDR3 has 13 residues. CDR3 region: CASSRTGGTEAFF. CDR3 DNA: TGTGCCAGCAGCAGGACGGGGGGGACTGAAGCTTTCTTT.

The chain combines TRBV28 with TRBJ2-7, with 10 bases aligning to TRBD1. V gave up 8 bases and J gave up 5 bases; unmatched junction bases: 3. This CDR3 is 12 amino acids long. The V gene's germline CDR1 is MDHEN and CDR2 SYDVKM. In DNA form, the CDR3 reads TGTGCCAGCGGAGGGACAGGGGACGAGCAGTACTTC. It encodes CASGGTGDEQYF.

CDR3 sequence: CASSPDRESTEAFF. CDR3 bases: TGTGCCAGCTCACCGGACAGGGAATCCACTGAAGCTTTCTTT. The chain recombines TRBV18 with TRBJ1-1; 8 bases fit TRBD1. Germline CDR1 is KGHSH and CDR2 is LQKENI. Trimming cost V 3 bases and J 4 bases; bases outside gene matches: 4. The CDR3 extends over 14 amino acids.

The CDR3, as DNA: TGTGCCAGCAGCTTACAGGGGGCGGCGAGTGGGCAGTACTTC. Translation: CASSLQGAASGQYF. The rearrangement links TRBV5-6 to TRBJ2-7, with TRBD1 identical over 9 bases. Germline CDR1 and CDR2: SGHDT and YYEEEE. The J segment lost 9 bases and the V segment lost 2 bases, leaving 9 bases of the junction unmatched. This CDR3 contains 14 residues.

V usage is TRBV11-2 and J usage is TRBJ2-2; 7 nucleotides align to TRBD1. There are 19 residues in the CDR3. CDR1 and CDR2 (germline): SGHAT, FQNNGV. Losses at the gene ends were 5 bases for V and 2 bases for J; bases not matched to a gene: 17. This chain's CDR3 is CASSARPSLGQQNTGELFF. CDR3 sequence (DNA): TGTGCCAGCAGCGCCAGACCCTCGTTGGGACAGCAAAACACCGGGGAGCTGTTTTTT.

A note on this clone: The same CDR3 arises from other DNA sequences in this sample as well. The chain uses TRBV5-1 and TRBJ1-1, with 8 bases matching TRBD1. Germline assignment: CDR1 SGHRS and CDR2 YFSETQ. The CDR3 contains 15 residues. Germline trimming cut 3 bases from V and 0 bases from J; bases unmatched to any gene: 4. As DNA, the CDR3 is TGCGCCAGCAGCTCAGGACAGGGAATGAACACTGAAGCTTTCTTT. Protein: CASSSGQGMNTEAFF.

This sequence joins TRBV11-3 and TRBJ2-1, with 8 bases fitting TRBD2. The J segment lost 7 bases and the V segment lost 5 bases, leaving 13 bases of the junction unmatched. This CDR3 has 16 amino acids. Germline lookup yields CDR1 SGHNT and CDR2 YENEEA. The CDR3 nucleotides are TGTGCCAGCAGCCTACGAAGTAGCGGGGACCTGAATGAGCAGTTCTTC. This encodes CASSLRSSGDLNEQFF.

The J gene is TRBJ1-5, the V gene TRBV6-6; TRBD1 might be the D (5 bases). Germline CDR1 is MNHNY and CDR2 is SVGAGI (reference sequence). The CDR3 consists of 13 residues. Trimming removed 2 bases at V and 4 bases at J, with 6 bases between. CDR3 in DNA: TGTGCCAGCAGTTACGGGGGGAATCAGCCCCAGCATTTT. As protein: CASSYGGNQPQHF.

At least ten counts were recorded for this clone. The V gene is TRBV27, the J gene TRBJ1-1; D is unresolved. CDR3 size: 14 residues. V was shortened by 1 base and J by 4 bases, with 10 bases between the two germline ends. Germline CDR1 reads MNHEY; CDR2 reads SMNVEV (reference sequence). CDR3 in amino acids: CASSLFAGFTEAFF. Here the CDR3 DNA reads TGTGCCAGCAGTTTATTCGCGGGGTTCACTGAAGCTTTCTTT.

The chain recombines TRBV7-3 with TRBJ1-1; D gene ambiguous. V lost 5 bases, J lost 0 bases, and 7 bases lay in between. The CDR3 is made up of 13 amino acids. Per germline, CDR1 SGHTA and CDR2 FQGTGA. CDR3: CASSRALNTEAFF. DNA of the CDR3: TGTGCCAGCAGCAGAGCTCTGAACACTGAAGCTTTCTTT.

The V and J genes are TRBV4-1 and TRBJ2-5, with 13 bases aligning to TRBD2. V shed 4 bases and J 5 bases; nucleotides not matched to a gene: 4. Germline V gene lookup returns CDR1 MGHRA and CDR2 YSYEKL. CDR3 size: 15 residues. CDR3 DNA sequence: TGCGCCAGCAGCCCCGGACTAGCGGGGGTGGAGACCCAGTACTTC. It is translated as CASSPGLAGVETQYF.

The V gene is TRBV30, the J gene TRBJ2-2; TRBD2 matches at 12 bases. The V gene end was trimmed by 4 bases and the J gene end by 5 bases; junction bases not matched to a gene: 5. This CDR3 spans 15 amino acids. The germline gives CDR1 GTSNPN, CDR2 SVGIG (reference sequence). The chain's CDR3 is CAWTRLAGATGELFF. The CDR3 bases are TGTGCCTGGACCCGACTAGCGGGGGCGACCGGGGAGCTGTTTTTT.

The table lists this clone with a count of one. The chain carries TRBV2 and TRBJ1-5, with 9 bases lining up with TRBD1. CDR1 is SNHLY, CDR2 FYNNEI, per germline. The CDR3 has 13 amino acids. V was clipped by 4 bases and J by 5 bases; unmatched bases: 0. The CDR3 DNA follows: TGTGCCAGCAGTGGACAGGGGGATCAGCCCCAGCATTTT. Its translation is CASSGQGDQPQHF. Variable domain in full (rest from reference TRBV2 and TRBJ1-5): EPEVTQTPSHQVTQMGQEVILRCVPISNHLYFYWYRQILGQKVEFLVSFYNNEISEKSEIFDDQFSVERPDGSNFTLKIRSTKLEDSAMYFCASSGQGDQPQHFGDGTRLSIL.

This chain's CDR3 is CASSLATDVNYGYTF. Written as DNA, the CDR3 is TGTGCCAGCAGCTTAGCCACAGATGTTAACTATGGCTACACCTTC. V gene TRBV7-2 combines with J gene TRBJ1-2; D gene ambiguous. The V end lost 0 bases, the J end lost 1 base, and 9 bases lay between the germline ends. CDR1 is SGHTA and CDR2 is FQGNSA in the germline V gene. The CDR3 has 15 amino acids.

This clone was counted a single time. The CDR3: CASSQTGTSIGEQFF. The CDR3 nucleotides are TGTGCCAGCAGTCAAACCGGGACTAGTATAGGTGAGCAGTTCTTC. The J gene is TRBJ2-1, the V gene TRBV6-2 or TRBV6-3; 8 bases fit TRBD2. The CDR3 sequence is 15 residues long. Unmatched junction bases numbered 12, after V lost 5 bases and J lost 9 bases. Germline V gene data show CDR1 as MNHEY and CDR2 as SVGEGT.

The chain couples TRBV6-6 to TRBJ1-2; D remains ambiguous. The CDR3 contains 11 residues. Germline lookup yields CDR1 MNHNY and CDR2 SVGAGI (reference sequence). Trimming removed 6 bases from V and 2 bases from J, with 4 bases in between. The CDR3 region is CASSLNYGYTF. The CDR3 nucleotides read TGTGCCAGCAGCCTCAACTATGGCTACACCTTC.

This clone has more than one count but fewer than ten. This chain connects TRBV28 to TRBJ1-3, with no clear D. The length of the CDR3 is 15 residues. The ends were cut back, 5 bases at V and 0 bases at J, with 11 bases in the middle. Germline V gene data show CDR1 as MDHEN and CDR2 as SYDVKM. The CDR3 sequence: CASSTRRSSGNTIYF. In DNA, the CDR3 is TGTGCCAGCAGTACCCGAAGGAGCTCTGGAAACACCATATATTTT. The variable domain in full, with the rest retrieved from reference TRBV28 and TRBJ1-3, is DVKVTQSSRYLVKRTGEKVFLECVQDMDHENMFWYRQDPGLGLRLIYFSYDVKMKEKGDIPEGYSVSREKKERFSLILESASTNQTSMYLCASSTRRSSGNTIYFGEGSWLTVV.

J is TRBJ1-5 and V is TRBV3-1 (or the pseudogene TRBV3-2); D is perhaps TRBD1 (6 bases). The germline CDR1 and CDR2 sequences are LGHDT and YNNKEL (reference sequence). The CDR3 contains 15 residues. V lost 4 bases and J 4 bases, leaving 14 bases between the germline ends. This chain's CDR3 is CASSLGTSKNQPQHF. The CDR3 DNA reads as TGTGCCAGCAGCCTCGGGACATCCAAAAATCAGCCCCAGCATTTT.

The rearrangement uses TRBV24-1 and TRBJ2-2, with TRBD1 matching over 10 bases. The CDR3 is made up of 14 amino acids. The trim removed 8 bases at V and 8 bases at J, leaving 7 bases unmatched. Per germline, CDR1 KGHDR and CDR2 SFDVKD. Here the CDR3 DNA reads TGTGCCACCAATCCGGGACAGGGGAAAGGGGAGCTGTTTTTT. As protein: CATNPGQGKGELFF.

The V gene is TRBV6-5, the J gene TRBJ1-4; 10 nucleotides line up with TRBD1. Germline V gives CDR1 MNHEY, CDR2 SVGAGI. Trimming took 6 bases from V and 10 from J; bases not matched to a gene: 5. The CDR3 consists of 13 residues. CDR3 nucleotides: TGTGCCAGCAGGGGACAGGGGTGGGGAAAACTGTTTTTT. Translation: CASRGQGWGKLFF.

The chain has TRBV4-1 and TRBJ2-5; the match to TRBD2 covers 9 bases. V was pared by 4 bases and J by 5 bases, with 14 bases of the junction left unmatched. The germline V gene has CDR1 MGHRA and CDR2 YSYEKL. The CDR3 length is 17 residues. The CDR3 reads CASSPGRTSDGGETQYF. The DNA of the CDR3 is TGCGCCAGCAGCCCGGGACGGACTAGCGATGGGGGGGAGACCCAGTACTTC.

This sequence joins TRBV6-6 and TRBJ1-1; TRBD1 agrees at 9 bases. V lost 7 bases, J lost 0 bases, and 3 bases stayed unmatched. Germline V CDR1 and CDR2: MNHNY, SVGAGI (reference sequence). The CDR3 is 14 amino acids. The CDR3 DNA reads TGTGCCAGCACCGGGACAGGGATGAACACTGAAGCTTTCTTT. Protein: CASTGTGMNTEAFF.

This clone was seen a handful of times. The CDR3: CASRLENTEAFF. The CDR3 nucleotides are TGCGCCAGCAGATTAGAGAACACTGAAGCTTTCTTT. The chain carries TRBV5-1 and TRBJ1-1; D gene unclear. Trimming shortened V by 5 bases and J by 1 base, and 6 bases separated the two germline ends. The germline gives CDR1 SGHRS, CDR2 YFSETQ. There are 12 residues in the CDR3.